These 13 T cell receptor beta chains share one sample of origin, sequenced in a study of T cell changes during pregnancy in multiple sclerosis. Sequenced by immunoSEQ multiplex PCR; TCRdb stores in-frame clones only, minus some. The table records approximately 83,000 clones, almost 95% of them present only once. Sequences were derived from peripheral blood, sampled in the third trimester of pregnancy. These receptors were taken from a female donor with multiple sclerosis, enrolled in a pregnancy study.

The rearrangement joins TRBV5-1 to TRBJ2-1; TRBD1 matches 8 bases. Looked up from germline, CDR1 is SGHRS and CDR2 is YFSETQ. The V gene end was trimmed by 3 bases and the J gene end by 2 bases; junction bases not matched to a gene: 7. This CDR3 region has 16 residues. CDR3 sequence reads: CASSSYRGNAYNEQFF. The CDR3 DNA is TGCGCCAGCAGCTCCTACAGGGGGAACGCCTACAATGAGCAGTTCTTC.

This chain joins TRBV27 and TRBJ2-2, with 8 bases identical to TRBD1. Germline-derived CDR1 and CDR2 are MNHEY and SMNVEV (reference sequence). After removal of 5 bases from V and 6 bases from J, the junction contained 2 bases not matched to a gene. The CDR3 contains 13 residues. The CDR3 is CASSAQGAGELFF. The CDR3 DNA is TGTGCCAGCAGTGCACAGGGGGCCGGGGAGCTGTTTTTT.

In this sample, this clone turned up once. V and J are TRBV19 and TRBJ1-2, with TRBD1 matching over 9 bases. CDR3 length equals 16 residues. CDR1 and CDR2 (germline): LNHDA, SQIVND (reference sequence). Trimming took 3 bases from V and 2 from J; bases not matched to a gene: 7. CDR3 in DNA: TGTGCCAGTAGTATCGCCCCGGGACAGGGAAACTATGGCTACACCTTC. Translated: CASSIAPGQGNYGYTF.

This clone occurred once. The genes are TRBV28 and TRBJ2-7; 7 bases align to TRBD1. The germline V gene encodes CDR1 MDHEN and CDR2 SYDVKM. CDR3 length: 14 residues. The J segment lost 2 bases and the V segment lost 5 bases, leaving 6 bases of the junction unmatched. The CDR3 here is CASSARDRTYEQYF. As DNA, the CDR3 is TGTGCCAGCAGTGCCAGGGACAGAACCTACGAGCAGTACTTC.

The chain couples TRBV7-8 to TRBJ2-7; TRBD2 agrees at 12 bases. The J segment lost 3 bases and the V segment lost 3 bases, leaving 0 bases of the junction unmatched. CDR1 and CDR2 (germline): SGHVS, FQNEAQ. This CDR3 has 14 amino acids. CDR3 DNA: TGTGCCAGCAGCTTGACTAGCGGGGGCTACGAGCAGTACTTC. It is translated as CASSLTSGGYEQYF.

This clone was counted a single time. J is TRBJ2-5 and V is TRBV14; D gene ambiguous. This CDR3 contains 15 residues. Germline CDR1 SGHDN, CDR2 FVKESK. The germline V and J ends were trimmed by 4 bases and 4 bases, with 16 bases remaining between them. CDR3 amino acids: CASSLLLSRGETQYF. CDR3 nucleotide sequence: TGTGCCAGCAGCCTTCTATTGAGTCGAGGAGAGACCCAGTACTTC.

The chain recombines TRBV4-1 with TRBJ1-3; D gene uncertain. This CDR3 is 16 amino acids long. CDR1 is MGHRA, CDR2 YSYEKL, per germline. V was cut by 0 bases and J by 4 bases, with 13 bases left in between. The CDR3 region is CASSQDWAATGNTIYF. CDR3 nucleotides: TGCGCCAGCAGCCAAGATTGGGCAGCCACAGGAAACACCATATATTTT.

The DNA of the CDR3 is TGTGCCAGCAGTTCCCCAGGGGGCGGAAACATTCAGTACTTC. It translates to CASSSPGGGNIQYF. This chain links TRBV28 with TRBJ2-4; TRBD1 aligns across 8 bases. Trimming took 4 bases from V and 6 from J; bases not matched to a gene: 5. CDR3 length equals 14 residues. CDR1 MDHEN and CDR2 SYDVKM come from the germline V gene.

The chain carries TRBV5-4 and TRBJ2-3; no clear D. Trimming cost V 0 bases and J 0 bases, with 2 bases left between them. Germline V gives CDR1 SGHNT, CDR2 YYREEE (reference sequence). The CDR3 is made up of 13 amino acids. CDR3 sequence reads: CASSLASTDTQYF. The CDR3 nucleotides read TGTGCCAGCAGCTTGGCTAGCACAGATACGCAGTATTTT.

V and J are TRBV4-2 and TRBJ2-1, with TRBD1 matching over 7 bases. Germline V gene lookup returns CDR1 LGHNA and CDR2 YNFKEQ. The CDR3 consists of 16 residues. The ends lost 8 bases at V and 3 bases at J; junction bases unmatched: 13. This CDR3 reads CASGFRVDRVYNEQFF. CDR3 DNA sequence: TGTGCCAGCGGCTTTAGAGTCGACAGGGTCTACAATGAGCAGTTCTTC.

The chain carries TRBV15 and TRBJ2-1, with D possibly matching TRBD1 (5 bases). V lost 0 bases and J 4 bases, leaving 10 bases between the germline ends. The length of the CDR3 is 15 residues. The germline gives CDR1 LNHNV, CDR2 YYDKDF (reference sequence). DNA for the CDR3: TGTGCCACCAGCAGAGAAACAGGAAAGTACAATGAGCAGTTCTTC. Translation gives CATSRETGKYNEQFF. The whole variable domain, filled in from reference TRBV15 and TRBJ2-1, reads DAMVIQNPRYQVTQFGKPVTLSCSQTLNHNVMYWYQQKSSQAPKLLFHYYDKDFNNEADTPDNFQSRRPNTSFCFLDIRSPGLGDTAMYLCATSRETGKYNEQFFGPGTRLTVL.

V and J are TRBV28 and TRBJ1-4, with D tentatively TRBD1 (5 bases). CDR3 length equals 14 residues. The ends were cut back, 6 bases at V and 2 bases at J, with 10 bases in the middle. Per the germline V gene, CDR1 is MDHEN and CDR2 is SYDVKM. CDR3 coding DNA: TGTGCCAGCAGCCCTGGGGGGACTAATGAAAAACTGTTTTTT. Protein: CASSPGGTNEKLFF.

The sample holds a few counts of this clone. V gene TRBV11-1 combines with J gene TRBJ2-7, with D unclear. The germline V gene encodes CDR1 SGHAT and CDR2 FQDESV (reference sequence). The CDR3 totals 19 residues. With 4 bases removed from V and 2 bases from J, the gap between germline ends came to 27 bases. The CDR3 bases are TGTGCCAGCAGCTATGGGCAGGCACCATCTCAGCTGTCTCCCTACGAGCAGTACTTC. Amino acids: CASSYGQAPSQLSPYEQYF.